This TCR beta chain was recorded in a study of regulatory T cells in long-lasting Graves disease. Broader study findings: There was favoring of TRBV28, TRBJ1-2 and TRBJ2-5 in persistent disease.

Stated time point: newly diagnosed GD, antithyroid drugs for less than 3 months. Following extraction of RNA from PBMCs, that RNA was used to make the TCR library. Ten or more counts support this clonotype. Its antigen remains unknown. Germline CDR1 and CDR2: MDHEN and SYDVKM. The CDR3 extends over 13 amino acids. Trimming shortened V by 10 bases and J by 8 bases, and 17 bases separated the two germline ends. TCR beta libraries were built with iRepertoire HTBI primers and Arm-PCR of CDR3 regions. Original data processing: In the combined samples, approximately 64 TRBV and some 14 TRBJ segments were identified. One entry per CDR3 protein, called by TCRdb with MiXCR from the multiplex PCR reads. The V and J calls and clone size come from TCRdb's table, not from the authors' own analysis. The sample has 300,000 to 400,000 distinct CDR3 sequences, over 15% seen once; the top ten hold 25% to 30%. This sample was also put to use in a study of T cells in Graves' hyperthyroidism and ophthalmopathy. That study adds: The study used the HTBI primer set for a first-round RT-PCR of the TCR CDR3.

The J gene is TRBJ1-4, the V gene TRBV28; D is unresolved. The clonotype was recovered from a man aged 40-49 years with Graves disease. The starting material was peripheral blood mononuclear cells (PBMCs), obtained at new diagnosis, from a patient treated with antithyroid drugs. As DNA, the CDR3 is TGTGCCACGCAGCGGGCCTTAAACGAAAAACTGTTTTTT. It yields the protein CATQRALNEKLFF.